This TCR beta chain was retrieved from a study of T cell responses to AZD1222 COVID-19 vaccine. Using immunoSEQ multiplex PCR, the repertoire was profiled, and TCRdb retains in-frame clones only, with some absent. The sample yields 95,000 to 100,000 clones, 85% to 90% seen once. CDR3 length equals 14 residues. Looked up from germline, CDR1 is SGHAT and CDR2 is FQNNGV. V dropped 7 bases and J dropped 9; count of bases not matched to a gene: 9. This sample comprised peripheral blood, obtained on day 0 of AZD1222 vaccination. The chain combines TRBV11-2 with TRBJ2-1; TRBD2 aligns across 10 bases. This TCR was recovered from an adult in good health. CDR3 residues: CASTITAGGVEQFF. As DNA, the CDR3 is TGTGCCAGCACAATCACAGCGGGAGGGGTTGAGCAGTTCTTC.